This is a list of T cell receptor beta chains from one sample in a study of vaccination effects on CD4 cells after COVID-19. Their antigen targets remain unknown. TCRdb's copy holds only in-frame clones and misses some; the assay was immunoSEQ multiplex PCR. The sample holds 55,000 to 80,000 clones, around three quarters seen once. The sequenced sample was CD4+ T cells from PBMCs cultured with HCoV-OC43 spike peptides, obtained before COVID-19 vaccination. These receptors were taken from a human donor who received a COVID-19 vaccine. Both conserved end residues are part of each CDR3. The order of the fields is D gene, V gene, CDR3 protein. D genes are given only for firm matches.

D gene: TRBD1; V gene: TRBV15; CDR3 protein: CATSRDRRGQNTEAFF
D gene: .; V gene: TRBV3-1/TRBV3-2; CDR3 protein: CASSLRTTSGNTIYF
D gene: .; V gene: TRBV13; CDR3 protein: CASSSYRGGRVTDTQYF
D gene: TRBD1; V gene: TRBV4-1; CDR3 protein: CASTRQGTNTGELFF
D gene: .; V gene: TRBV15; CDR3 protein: CATRPGRGDYGYTF
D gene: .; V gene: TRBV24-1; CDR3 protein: CATSDGIQPQHF
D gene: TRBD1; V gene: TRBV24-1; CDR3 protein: CATSDPGQGYTDTQYF
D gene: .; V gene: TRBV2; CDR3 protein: CASSQNPPRAAFF
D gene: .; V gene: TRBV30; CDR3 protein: CAWSLRGAMETQYF
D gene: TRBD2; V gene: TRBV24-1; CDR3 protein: CATSDRRGFDTQYF
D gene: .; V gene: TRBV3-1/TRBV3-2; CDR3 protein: CASSLVTGNTEAFF
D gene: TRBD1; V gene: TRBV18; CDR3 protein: CASSPPSGTGEAFF
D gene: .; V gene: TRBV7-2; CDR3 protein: CASTPEGWGVGSYNEQFF
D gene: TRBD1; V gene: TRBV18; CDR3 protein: CASSPARDRWQYF
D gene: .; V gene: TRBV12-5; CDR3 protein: CASGVNRDNSPLHF
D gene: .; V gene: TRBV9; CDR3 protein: CASSVDGTDTQYF
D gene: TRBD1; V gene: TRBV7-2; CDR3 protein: CASSFQGVNTGELFF
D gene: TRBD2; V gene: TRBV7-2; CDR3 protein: CASSPAGLAGGKYTDTQYF
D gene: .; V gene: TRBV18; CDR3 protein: CASSPELLINTGELFF
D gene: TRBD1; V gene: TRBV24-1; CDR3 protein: CATSGGTGNYNEQFF
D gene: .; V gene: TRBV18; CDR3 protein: CASSLWTGKLFF
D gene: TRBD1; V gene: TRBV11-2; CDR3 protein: CASSFSRDRENTEAFF
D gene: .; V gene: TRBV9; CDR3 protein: CASSVGSPRGGPDNQPQHF
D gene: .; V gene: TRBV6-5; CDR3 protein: CASSIGPEYGYTF
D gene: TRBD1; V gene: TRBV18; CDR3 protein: CASQGQGYHTGELFF
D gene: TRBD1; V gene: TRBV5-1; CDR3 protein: CASRLSGGEKKLFF
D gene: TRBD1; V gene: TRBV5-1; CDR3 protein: CASSLGTGVTEAFF
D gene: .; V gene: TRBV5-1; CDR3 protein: CASSPEETQYF
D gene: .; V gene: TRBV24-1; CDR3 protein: CATSDWGAEAFF
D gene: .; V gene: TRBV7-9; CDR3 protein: CASSSWDTAQPQHF
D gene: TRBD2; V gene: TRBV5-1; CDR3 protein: CASSPTRGLAGGPSRRADTQYF
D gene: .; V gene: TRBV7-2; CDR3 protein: CASSLGVGDTQYF